The 5 T cell receptor beta chains given below trace back to one sample, sequenced in a study of human T cells and chemical hapten exposure. MiXCR, run by TCRdb on the RACE reads, gives a single entry per CDR3 protein. The sample shows about 95,000 distinct CDR3 sequences, about 10% of them seen only once. As to time point: patch test 2, 6 weeks after DPC sensitization. The treatment is: therapeutic diphenylcyclopropenone sensitization with weekly scalp DPC. Sample: whole blood, taken in connection with sensitization to the hapten diphenylcyclopropenone (DPC). These receptors were collected from a woman in her thirties or forties with alopecia areata. Some clones in this sample may be carry-over from other donors' samples.

The rearrangement uses TRBV4-3 and TRBJ1-2; D gene ambiguous. CDR1 is LGHNA, CDR2 YSLEER, per germline. This CDR3 comprises 15 residues. Trimming left V 3 bases short and J 3 bases short, with 14 bases between. The CDR3 here is CASSQGIMGDYGYTF. CDR3 nucleotides: TGCGCCAGCAGCCAGGGAATAATGGGAGACTATGGCTACACCTTC.

This clonotype was recorded a few times. The rearrangement links TRBV27 to TRBJ2-7, with D uncertain. This CDR3 has 16 amino acids. CDR1 is MNHEY, CDR2 SMNVEV, per germline (reference sequence). Between the trimmed V and J ends, which lost 0 bases and 4 bases, there was a span of 16 bases. The CDR3 DNA reads TGTGCCAGCAGTTTATCTGGCCCCCCGCTGCGGTACGAGCAGTACTTC. The encoded protein is CASSLSGPPLRYEQYF.

This clonotype has a handful of counts. This rearrangement joins TRBV6-2 or TRBV6-3 to TRBJ2-3; D possibly matches TRBD1 or TRBD2 (5 bases each). Trimming stripped 2 bases from V and 2 bases from J, with 11 bases between. CDR1 MNHEY and CDR2 SVGEGT come from the germline V gene. This CDR3 is built from 15 residues. The CDR3 spells CASSYVGDVTDTQYF. The CDR3 DNA follows: TGTGCCAGCAGTTACGTGGGGGATGTCACAGATACGCAGTATTTT.

The chain couples TRBV7-2 to TRBJ2-2; TRBD2 matches 7 bases. J was trimmed by 7 bases and V by 5 bases; bases with no gene match: 13. The CDR3 is 16 residues long. Germline values: CDR1 SGHTA, CDR2 FQGNSA. The CDR3 region has the DNA TGTGCCAGCAGCCCAGGGAGGGGCGATGGGAACGGGGAGCTGTTTTTT. Translation: CASSPGRGDGNGELFF.

The chain links TRBV18 to TRBJ2-3, with D maybe TRBD2 (6 bases). CDR3 length: 16 residues. Trimming removed 0 bases from V and 1 base from J, with 11 bases in between. Germline V gene sequence: CDR1 KGHSH, CDR2 LQKENI. The CDR3 coding sequence is TGTGCCAGCTCACCACCGCGGCGGGGAGGCACAGATACGCAGTATTTT. Protein: CASSPPRRGGTDTQYF.